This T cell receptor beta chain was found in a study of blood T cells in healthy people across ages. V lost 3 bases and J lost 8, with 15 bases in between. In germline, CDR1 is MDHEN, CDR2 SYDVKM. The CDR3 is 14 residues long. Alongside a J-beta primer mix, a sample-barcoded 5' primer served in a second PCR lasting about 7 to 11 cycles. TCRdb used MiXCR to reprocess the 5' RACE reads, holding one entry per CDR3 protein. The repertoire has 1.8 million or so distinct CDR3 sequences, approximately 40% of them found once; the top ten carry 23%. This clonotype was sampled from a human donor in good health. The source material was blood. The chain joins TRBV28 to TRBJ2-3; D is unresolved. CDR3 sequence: CASSFRANRVTQYF. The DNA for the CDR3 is TGTGCCAGCAGTTTTCGAGCCAACCGGGTTACGCAGTATTTT.